This note documents a single T cell receptor (beta chain) sequence. The data derive from a study of blood T cell repertoires in COVID-19. Study at large: Acute and convalescent COVID-19 samples came from the United States, Italy and Spain.

TCRdb's table, derived via immunoSEQ multiplex PCR, lists solely in-frame clones and lacks some. The profile covers 130,000 to 150,000 clones, with 80% appearing a single time and 10% to 15% taken by the ten largest. The CDR3 consists of 15 residues. V lost 6 bases, J lost 0 bases, and 3 bases stayed unmatched. The germline V gene encodes CDR1 MNHEY and CDR2 SMNVEV (reference sequence). The specimen was peripheral blood. This sequence joins TRBV27 and TRBJ2-2, with 8 bases identical to TRBD2. The clonotype was recovered from a man aged 60 to 69 with active or convalescent COVID-19. CDR3 nucleotide sequence: TGTGCCAGCAGAGTAGCGGGAACGAACACCGGGGAGCTGTTTTTT. Its translation is CASRVAGTNTGELFF.